This T cell receptor (beta chain) was found in a study of shared clonotypes between healthy human individuals. It was CD45RO-negative cells, positively selected for CCR7, that made up naive CD8 cells, with terminally differentiated effector memory CD45RA+ cells excluded. Clones were sequenced by immunoSEQ multiplex PCR, and TCRdb holds only the in-frame ones, with some missing. The sample contains about 800,000 clones, about 97% of which appear only once. The CDR3 is 12 residues long. The V end was cut by 4 bases, the J end by 1 base, with 6 bases between. In germline, CDR1 is SGHRS, CDR2 YFSETQ. This receptor was obtained from a man younger than 45 in good health. The specimen sequenced was naive CD8+ T cells sorted from blood. J is TRBJ2-7 and V is TRBV5-1; no clear D gene. CDR3 protein: CASSGESYEQYF. The DNA for the CDR3 is TGCGCCAGCAGCGGGGAATCCTACGAGCAGTACTTC.